This T cell receptor (beta chain) was profiled in a study of control samples from healthy donors and cancer patients. Some clones are missing from TCRdb's copy, which holds only in-frame ones; the method was immunoSEQ multiplex PCR. Of under 65,000 clones in the sample, about nine tenths were seen once. The length of the CDR3 is 13 residues. Trimming removed 4 bases at V and 4 bases at J, with 11 bases between. CDR1 and CDR2 (germline): SGHRS, YFSETQ. The chain has TRBV5-1 and TRBJ2-5; D is uncertain. The source of this sequence is a woman aged 45-60 years with colorectal cancer. Sequencing was carried out using PBMCs. In DNA, the CDR3 is TGCGCCAGCAGCCCCGGGCCTAGAGAGACCCAGTACTTC. Encoded protein: CASSPGPRETQYF.